This T cell receptor beta chain was captured in a study of blood T cells in healthy people across ages. This clonotype was found a few times. The length of the CDR3 is 12 residues. Germline CDR1 is MGHDK and CDR2 is SYGVNS. The trim removed 6 bases at V and 12 bases at J, leaving 5 bases unmatched. A sample-barcoded 5' primer and a J-beta primer mix were used in a second PCR of roughly 7 to 11 cycles. MiXCR, run by TCRdb on the 5' RACE reads, gives a single entry per CDR3 protein. This sample has over 600,000 distinct CDR3 sequences, with about 56% found just once. Every donor contributed roughly 10 milliliters of peripheral blood by blood draw. Per individual sample, total RNA of at least 5 micrograms was extracted.

The clonotype comes from a man between 40 and 49 years old in good health. The J gene is TRBJ1-2, the V gene TRBV25-1; 12 bases are shared with TRBD1. The sequenced sample consisted of blood. The CDR3 protein is CASRGTGGGNTF. CDR3 bases: TGTGCCAGCAGGGGGACAGGGGGCGGAAACACCTTC.